The rows below give T cell receptor beta chains drawn from one sample of a study of breast tumors, draining lymph nodes, adjacent tissues. In TCRdb, the multiplex PCR reads were re-called with MiXCR into one record per CDR3 protein. The sample shows around 12,000 distinct CDR3 sequences, roughly 72% of them seen only once. Sequencing was performed on tumor-adjacent breast tissue. These receptors originate from a female donor with breast cancer. Some clones in this sample may be carry-over from other donors' samples. The CDR3 runs from the conserved cysteine through the conserved F or W. A D gene is named only where the DNA matches it firmly. A clone size is listed for some rows: how often the clone was seen (once, few, many), or a class if it is expanded.

>many|TRBJ1-4|TRBD1|TRBV6-6
TGTGCCAGCAGTCCTTACGGGAAGACAGGGTCTAATGAAAAACTGTTTTTT
CASSPYGKTGSNEKLFF
>NA|TRBJ2-2|NA|TRBV15
TGTGCCACCAGCAGAGATCCCACCGGGGAGCTGTTTTTT
CATSRDPTGELFF
>NA|TRBJ2-5|NA|TRBV20-1
TGCAGTGCTAGAGAGCGGGACGGCCAAGAGACCCAGTACTTC
CSARERDGQETQYF
>many|TRBJ2-1|TRBD2|TRBV7-9
TGTGCCAGCAGCTTAGTAGCGGGAGGCTGGACACACAATGAGCAGTTCTTC
CASSLVAGGWTHNEQFF
>NA|TRBJ2-7|NA|TRBV20-1
TGCAGTGCTAGAGGTGACACCACACCGATCTACGAGCAGTACTTC
CSARGDTTPIYEQYF
>NA|TRBJ2-3|TRBD2|TRBV29-1
TGCAGCGTTGATTCGCGGGAGCGGACAGATACGCAGTATTTT
CSVDSRERTDTQYF
>NA|TRBJ1-1|NA|TRBV7-3
TGTGCCAGCAGCTTTATGGGGAACACTGAAGCTTTCTTT
CASSFMGNTEAFF
>few|TRBJ1-2|TRBD1|TRBV5-5
TGTGCCAGCAGCGCCTCATGGACAGGGGAATATGGCTACACCTTC
CASSASWTGEYGYTF
>NA|TRBJ2-3|TRBD1|TRBV24-1
TGTGCCACCAGTGACATGGGGACAGGGGAACCAGATACGCAGTATTTT
CATSDMGTGEPDTQYF
>NA|TRBJ1-5|TRBD1|TRBV7-8
TGTGCCAGCAGCTTTCGACAGGGTGCCAGCAATCAGCCCCAGCATTTT
CASSFRQGASNQPQHF
>NA|TRBJ1-2|TRBD1|TRBV7-2
TGTGCCAGCAGCTTTCAACCGGGACAGGGGAATGGCTACACCTTC
CASSFQPGQGNGYTF
>once|TRBJ2-1|NA|TRBV11-2
TGTGCCAGCAGCCTTCGTGGGGGTAATGAGCAGTTCTTC
CASSLRGGNEQFF
>NA|TRBJ2-7|NA|TRBV19
TGTGCCACCTCATTGAAGAGCTCCTACGAGCAGTACTTC
CATSLKSSYEQYF
>NA|TRBJ1-2|TRBD1|TRBV19
TGTGCCAGTAGTACTCCGACAGGGCGTAACTATGGCTACACCTTC
CASSTPTGRNYGYTF
>NA|TRBJ2-7|TRBD1|TRBV20-1
TGCAGTGCGGGAGAACCGGGACAGGGCTTGGCCGAGCAGTACTTC
CSAGEPGQGLAEQYF
>NA|TRBJ2-7|NA|TRBV10-3
TGTGCCAGCAGTTATGGGACAACCTACGAGCAGTACTTC
CASSYGTTYEQYF
>medium-sized|TRBJ2-7|NA|TRBV5-1
TGCGCCAGCAGCTTGGCCGGATCGAGAGTTGGAATTTCCGAGCAGTACTTC
CASSLAGSRVGISEQYF
>NA|TRBJ1-4|NA|TRBV7-2
TGTGCCAGCAGCTCTGGGAGGGGGTACGGGAATGAAAAACTGTTTTTT
CASSSGRGYGNEKLFF
>once|TRBJ2-3|NA|TRBV20-1
TGCAGTGCTAGAGACGGACGAGCTACAGATACGCAGTATTTT
CSARDGRATDTQYF
>NA|TRBJ2-3|NA|TRBV11-1
TGTGCCAGCAAGCCGGGACTCAGCACAGATACGCAGTATTTT
CASKPGLSTDTQYF
>NA|TRBJ1-2|TRBD1|TRBV18
TGTGCCAGCTCAGACAGGGGAAGGGGCTACACCTTC
CASSDRGRGYTF
>NA|TRBJ2-7|TRBD2|TRBV6-2/TRBV6-3
TGTGCCAGAGGGCCGGGGACTAGCGGGTTCATCCGCGAGCAGTACTTC
CARGPGTSGFIREQYF
>NA|TRBJ1-6|NA|TRBV20-1
TGCAGTGCTAGAGATTACAGACTCAATTCACCCCTCCACTTT
CSARDYRLNSPLHF
>NA|TRBJ1-2|NA|TRBV7-9
TGTGCCAGCAGCTTAGAGTCAGTTGATGGCTACACCTTC
CASSLESVDGYTF
>NA|TRBJ2-7|TRBD1|TRBV10-3
TGTGCTGGCGGACAGGCCTACGAGCAGTACTTC
CAGGQAYEQYF
>NA|TRBJ2-7|TRBD2|TRBV7-8
TGTGCCAGCAGCTTATGGACTAGCGACTACGAGCAGTACTTC
CASSLWTSDYEQYF
>once|TRBJ2-3|TRBD2|TRBV13
TGTGCCAGCAGCTTAAAGCCTCTAGCGGGAGTCACAGATACGCAGTATTTT
CASSLKPLAGVTDTQYF
>NA|TRBJ2-3|NA|TRBV5-1
TGCGCCAGCAGCTTCGACACCTCTGCCGTTTACGGTACGCAGTATTTT
CASSFDTSAVYGTQYF
>NA|TRBJ2-1|NA|TRBV29-1
TGCAGCGTTGAGAAGGCTACATACAATGAGCAGTTCTTC
CSVEKATYNEQFF
>NA|TRBJ2-3|TRBD2|TRBV11-2
TGTGCCAGCAGGACTAGCGGAGGCACAGATACGCAGTATTTT
CASRTSGGTDTQYF
>NA|TRBJ2-1|TRBD1|TRBV7-9
TGTGCCAGCAGCTTGACAGGGGGCTACAATGAGCAGTTCTTC
CASSLTGGYNEQFF
>NA|TRBJ2-3|TRBD2|TRBV7-2
TGTGCCAGCAGCTCGACTAGCGGGAGCGCAGATACGCAGTATTTT
CASSSTSGSADTQYF
>NA|TRBJ2-3|NA|TRBV2
TGTGCCAGCAGTGTGGGGTCGGGAGATACGCAGTATTTT
CASSVGSGDTQYF
>NA|TRBJ1-6|TRBD1|TRBV25-1
TGTGCCAGCAGTGATCCGACAGGGGGAGGTTCACCCCTCCACTTT
CASSDPTGGGSPLHF
>once|TRBJ2-1|NA|TRBV4-3
TGCGCCAGCAGCCAAGATCGGGGCAGGGTCTCCTACAATGAGCAGTTCTTC
CASSQDRGRVSYNEQFF
>medium-sized|TRBJ2-1|NA|TRBV20-1
TGCAGTGCCGCTGACAGTACGTCGAATGAGCAGTTCTTC
CSAADSTSNEQFF
>NA|TRBJ2-5|TRBD1|TRBV5-6
TGTGCCAGCAGCTCGGGACAGCAAGAGACCCAGTACTTC
CASSSGQQETQYF
>NA|TRBJ1-5|NA|TRBV28
TGTGCCAGCAGCCCAGGGACACCCAATCAGCCCCAGCATTTT
CASSPGTPNQPQHF
>NA|TRBJ2-1|TRBD1|TRBV2
TGTGCCAGTCAATTTCAGGGGGCGTTGGACAATGAGCAGTTCTTC
CASQFQGALDNEQFF
>many|TRBJ1-3|NA|TRBV3-1
TGTGCCAGCAGCCAAGTGGCAGGAGGAAACACCATATATTTT
CASSQVAGGNTIYF
>once|TRBJ2-6|NA|TRBV20-1
TGCAGTGCTAGAGATGATGAAGGGTCTGGGGCCAACGTCCTGACTTTC
CSARDDEGSGANVLTF
>NA|TRBJ2-1|NA|TRBV2
TGTGCCAGCAAATTCTCGACGGTTAGGAATGAGCAGTTCTTC
CASKFSTVRNEQFF
>medium-sized|TRBJ1-3|NA|TRBV7-2
TGTGCCAGCAGGTCAAACTCTGGAAACACCATATATTTT
CASRSNSGNTIYF
>NA|TRBJ2-1|TRBD1|TRBV5-6
TGTGCCAGCAGCTTGGGGACAGGGACGCCGTCCTACAATGAGCAGTTCTTC
CASSLGTGTPSYNEQFF
>NA|TRBJ1-2|TRBD1|TRBV20-1
TGCAGTGCTAGCATACTTGACAGGGCGCACTATGGCTACACCTTC
CSASILDRAHYGYTF
>NA|TRBJ2-2|NA|TRBV11-3
TGTACCAGCCGGGGGAGCGACGGGGAGCTGTTTTTT
CTSRGSDGELFF
>NA|TRBJ2-5|NA|TRBV12-3/TRBV12-4
TGTGCCAGCAGCCCAACACGGTACCAAGAGACCCAGTACTTC
CASSPTRYQETQYF
>once|TRBJ1-2|TRBD1|TRBV10-2
TGCGCCAGCAGCGGGACAGGGGGAAACTATGGCTACACCTTC
CASSGTGGNYGYTF
>NA|TRBJ2-7|NA|TRBV20-1
TGCAGTGACAGAGCTCCGGGACGGTCCTCCGAGCAGTACTTC
CSDRAPGRSSEQYF
>NA|TRBJ2-2|NA|TRBV19
TGTGCCAGTATAGCAGTTCCGAACACCGGGGAGCTGTTTTTT
CASIAVPNTGELFF
>NA|TRBJ2-3|TRBD2|TRBV20-1
TGCAGCGCTAGGGGTAGCGGGTTCACAGATACGCAGTATTTT
CSARGSGFTDTQYF
>NA|TRBJ2-5|NA|TRBV5-4
TGTGCCAGCAGCTTGTCAGGACAAGAGACCCAGTACTTC
CASSLSGQETQYF
>NA|TRBJ1-4|NA|TRBV7-2
TGTGCCAGCAGCTTAGAAAGGGCAACAACTAATGAAAAACTGTCTTTT
CASSLERATTNEKLSF
>many|TRBJ1-6|NA|TRBV5-4
TGTGCCAGCAGCTTTAGTGCAGGGCACTCACCCCTCCACTTT
CASSFSAGHSPLHF
>NA|TRBJ2-1|NA|TRBV24-1
TGTGCCACCAGTGGGTTAGATTACAATGAGCAGTTCTTC
CATSGLDYNEQFF
>many|TRBJ1-4|NA|TRBV5-6
TGTGCCAGCAGCTTGTGGCAGGGCACTAATGAAAAACTGTTTTTT
CASSLWQGTNEKLFF
>NA|TRBJ1-3|NA|TRBV6-5
TGTGCCAGCAGTTCCGGGACAACTGGAAACACCATATATTTT
CASSSGTTGNTIYF
>NA|TRBJ2-5|NA|TRBV20-1
TGCAGTGCGGCTACAGGGTTCGAAAAGACCCAGTACTTC
CSAATGFEKTQYF
>NA|TRBJ2-7|TRBD1|TRBV27
TGTGCCAGCAGTTTCAGGGGGCTGGCCTACGAGCAGTACTTC
CASSFRGLAYEQYF